Each of the 9 T cell receptor beta chains below was sequenced from the same sample in a study of monozygotic twins with inflammatory bowel disease. From its re-call of the 5' RACE reads, TCRdb lists each CDR3 protein once, without DNA. The specimen's table records about 380,000 distinct CDR3 sequences. Sequenced material: blood. The receptor source for this set is a human donor with ulcerative colitis or Crohn's disease, or a healthy co-twin of an affected twin (not recorded which).

This chain connects TRBV3-1 to TRBJ2-4. Germline-derived CDR1 and CDR2 are LGHDT and YNNKEL (reference sequence). The CDR3 extends over 15 amino acids. CDR3 region: CASSQDQGDLNIQYF.

CDR3 region: CASSPDRTPYEQYF. V gene TRBV25-1 combines with J gene TRBJ2-7; with no DNA, the TCRdb D assignment of TRBD1 cannot be verified. The CDR3 has 14 amino acids. Germline assignment: CDR1 MGHDK and CDR2 SYGVNS.

The rearrangement joins TRBV20-1 to TRBJ2-1; TCRdb lists TRBD2, though no DNA is available to test this call. This CDR3 contains 11 residues. The V gene's germline CDR1 is DFQATT and CDR2 SNEGSKA (reference sequence). Here the CDR3 reads CSVLKAGTQFF.

The chain employs TRBV6-1 and TRBJ2-1; checking the TCRdb D call of TRBD1 is not possible without DNA. Germline loops: CDR1 MNHNS, CDR2 SASEGT. This CDR3 spans 15 amino acids. This CDR3 is CASNLDRYTYNEQFF.

The chain carries TRBV7-2 and TRBJ2-4; absent DNA, TCRdb's TRBD1 call cannot be checked. The germline CDR1 and CDR2 sequences are SGHTA and FQGNSA. This CDR3 is built from 18 residues. Here the CDR3 reads CASSLAGGRIWAKNIQYF.

The genes are TRBV6-5 and TRBJ1-1; absent DNA, TCRdb's TRBD1 call cannot be checked. This CDR3 region has 16 residues. Germline V lookup: CDR1 MNHEY, CDR2 SVGAGI. The CDR3 sequence: CASSWGQARVNTEAFF.

CDR3 residues: CASSFRRVFDYEQYF. The V gene is TRBV28, the J gene TRBJ2-7; TCRdb lists TRBD1, though no DNA is available to test this call. The length of the CDR3 is 15 residues. Germline CDR1 reads MDHEN; CDR2 reads SYDVKM.

This rearrangement joins TRBV6-5 to TRBJ2-7; TCRdb returns TRBD1, unconfirmable since there is no DNA. The length of the CDR3 is 16 residues. The germline gives CDR1 MNHEY, CDR2 SVGAGI. The CDR3 protein is CASSYSFGTGTYEQYF.

This chain connects TRBV7-9 to TRBJ1-5. Germline CDR1 is SEHNR and CDR2 is FQNEAQ (reference sequence). The CDR3 spans 16 residues. The CDR3 sequence is CASSLGGQGINQPQHF.